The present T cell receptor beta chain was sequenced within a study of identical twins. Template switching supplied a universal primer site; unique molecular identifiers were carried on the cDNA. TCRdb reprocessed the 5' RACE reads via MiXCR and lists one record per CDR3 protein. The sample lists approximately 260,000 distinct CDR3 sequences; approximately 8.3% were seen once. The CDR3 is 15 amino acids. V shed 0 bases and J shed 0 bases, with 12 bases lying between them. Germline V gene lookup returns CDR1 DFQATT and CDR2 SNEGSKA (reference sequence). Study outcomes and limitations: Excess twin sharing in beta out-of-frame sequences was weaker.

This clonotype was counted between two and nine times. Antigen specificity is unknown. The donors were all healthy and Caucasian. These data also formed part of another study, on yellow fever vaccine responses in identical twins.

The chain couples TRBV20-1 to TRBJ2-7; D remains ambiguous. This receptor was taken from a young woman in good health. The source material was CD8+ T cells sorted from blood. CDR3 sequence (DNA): TGCAGTGCTAGAGACCTTGTCGATACCTCCTACGAGCAGTACTTC. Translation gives CSARDLVDTSYEQYF.